This T cell receptor beta chain was obtained from a study of cytomegalovirus exposure and HLA in healthy donors. This CDR3 spans 16 amino acids. V lost 7 bases and J lost 5; bases outside the gene matches: 13. Regarding this clone: Its target is unknown.

The study ran its PCR with 60 Vbeta and 13 Jbeta primers. Repertoires were generated with immunoSEQ multiplex PCR, while TCRdb's copy carries only in-frame clones and drops some. Found here are roughly 82,000 clones; the top ten clones hold around 1.6%. General study findings and limits: When a later analysis was performed, an Asian-associated ancestry cluster reportedly had fewer N-insertions than the approximately 680-donor mean. Roughly even sequencing depth across donors was the assumption behind the presence/absence analyses.

The clonotype was recovered from a woman in her sixties in good health and CMV-seronegative. Sample: PBMCs. The chain is built from TRBV6-7 and TRBJ2-5; 10 bases agree with TRBD1. TRBV6-7 has ORF status, its function being uncertain. CDR3 in amino acids: CASMTIPTGGWETQYF. The CDR3 DNA reads TGTGCCAGCATGACGATTCCGACAGGGGGCTGGGAGACCCAGTACTTC.